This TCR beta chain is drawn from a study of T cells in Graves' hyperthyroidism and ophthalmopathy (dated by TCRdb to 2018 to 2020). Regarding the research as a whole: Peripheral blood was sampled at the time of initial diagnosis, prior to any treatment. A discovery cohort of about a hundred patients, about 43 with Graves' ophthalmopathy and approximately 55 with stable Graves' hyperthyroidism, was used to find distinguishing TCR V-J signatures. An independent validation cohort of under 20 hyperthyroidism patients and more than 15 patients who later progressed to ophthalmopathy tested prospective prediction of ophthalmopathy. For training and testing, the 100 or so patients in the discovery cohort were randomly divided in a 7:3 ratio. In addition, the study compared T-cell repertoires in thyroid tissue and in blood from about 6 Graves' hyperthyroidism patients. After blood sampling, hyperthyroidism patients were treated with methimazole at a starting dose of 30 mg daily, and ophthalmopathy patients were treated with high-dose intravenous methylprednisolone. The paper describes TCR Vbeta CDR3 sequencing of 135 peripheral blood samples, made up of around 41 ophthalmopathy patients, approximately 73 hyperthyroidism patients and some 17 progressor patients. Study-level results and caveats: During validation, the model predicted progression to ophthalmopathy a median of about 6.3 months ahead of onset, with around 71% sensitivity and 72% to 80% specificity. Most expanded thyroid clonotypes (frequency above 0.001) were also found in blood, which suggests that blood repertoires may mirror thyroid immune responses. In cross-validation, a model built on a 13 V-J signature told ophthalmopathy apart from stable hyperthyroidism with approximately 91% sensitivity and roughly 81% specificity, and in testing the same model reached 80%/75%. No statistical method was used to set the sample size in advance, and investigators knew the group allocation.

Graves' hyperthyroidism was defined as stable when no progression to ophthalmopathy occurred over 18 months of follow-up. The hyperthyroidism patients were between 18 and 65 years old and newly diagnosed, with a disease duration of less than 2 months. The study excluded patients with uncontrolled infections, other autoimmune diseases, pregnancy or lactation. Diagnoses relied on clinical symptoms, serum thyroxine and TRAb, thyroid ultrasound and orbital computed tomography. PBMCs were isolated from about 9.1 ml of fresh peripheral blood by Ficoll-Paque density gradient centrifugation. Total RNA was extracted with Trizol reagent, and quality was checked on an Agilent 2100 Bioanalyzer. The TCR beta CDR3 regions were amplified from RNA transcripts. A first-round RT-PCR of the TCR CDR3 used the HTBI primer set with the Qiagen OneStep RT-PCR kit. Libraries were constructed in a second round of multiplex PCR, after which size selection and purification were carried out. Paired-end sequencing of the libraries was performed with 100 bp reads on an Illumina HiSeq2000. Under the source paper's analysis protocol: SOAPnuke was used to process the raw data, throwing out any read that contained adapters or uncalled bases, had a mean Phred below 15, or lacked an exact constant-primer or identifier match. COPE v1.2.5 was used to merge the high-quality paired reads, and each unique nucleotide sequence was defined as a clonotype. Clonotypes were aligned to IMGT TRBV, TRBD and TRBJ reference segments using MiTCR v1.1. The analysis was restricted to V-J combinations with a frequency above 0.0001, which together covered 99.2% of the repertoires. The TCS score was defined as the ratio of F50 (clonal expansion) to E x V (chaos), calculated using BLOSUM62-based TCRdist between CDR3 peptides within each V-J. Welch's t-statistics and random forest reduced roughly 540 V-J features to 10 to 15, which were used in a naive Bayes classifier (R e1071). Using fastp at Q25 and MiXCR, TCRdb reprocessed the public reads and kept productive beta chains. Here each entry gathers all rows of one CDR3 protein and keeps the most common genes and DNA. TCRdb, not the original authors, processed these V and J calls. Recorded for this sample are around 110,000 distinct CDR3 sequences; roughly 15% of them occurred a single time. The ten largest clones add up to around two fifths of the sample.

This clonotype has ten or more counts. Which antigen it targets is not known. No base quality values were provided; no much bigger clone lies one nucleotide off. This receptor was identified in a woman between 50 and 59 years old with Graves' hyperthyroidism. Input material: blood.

In nucleotide form, the sequence is TGTGCCACCAGCAGACCCCTGGGCGGGAGTTGGACAGATACGCAGTATTTT. This encodes CATSRPLGGSWTDTQYF. This receptor chain uses TRBV15 and TRBJ2-3; the junction holds 7 bases that match TRBD2. The germline V gene (reference sequence) sets CDR1 to LNHNV and CDR2 to YYDKDF. V ends up 2 bases short and J 3 bases short, with an unmatched junction base count of 11. The CDR3, cysteine through phenylalanine, is 17 amino acids long. Of the read, only the CDR3 DNA is kept; its 51 bases are in frame from base 1.